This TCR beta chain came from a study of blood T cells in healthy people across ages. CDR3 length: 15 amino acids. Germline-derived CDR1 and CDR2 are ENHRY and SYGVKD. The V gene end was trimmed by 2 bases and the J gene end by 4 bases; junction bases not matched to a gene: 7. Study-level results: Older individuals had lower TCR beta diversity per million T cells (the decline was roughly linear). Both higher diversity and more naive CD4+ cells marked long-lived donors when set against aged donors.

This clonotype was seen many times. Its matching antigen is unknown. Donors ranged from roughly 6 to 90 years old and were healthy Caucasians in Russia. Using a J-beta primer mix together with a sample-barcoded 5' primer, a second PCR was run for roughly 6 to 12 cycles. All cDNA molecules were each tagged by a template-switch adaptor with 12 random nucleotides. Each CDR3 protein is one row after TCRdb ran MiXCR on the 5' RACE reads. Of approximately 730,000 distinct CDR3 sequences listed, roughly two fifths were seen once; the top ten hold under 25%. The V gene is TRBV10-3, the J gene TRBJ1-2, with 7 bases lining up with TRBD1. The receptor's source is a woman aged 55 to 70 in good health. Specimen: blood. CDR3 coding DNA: TGTGCCATCAGTGAGGCCGGGACAGAGGGCTATGGCTACACCTTC. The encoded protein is CAISEAGTEGYGYTF.